Below, 20 T cell receptor beta chains from the same sample are listed, as sequenced in a study of blood T cell repertoires in COVID-19 (dated by TCRdb to the early 2020s). The receptor library was made with the immunoSEQ multiplex PCR assay. TCRdb carries this immuneACCESS record with in-frame sequences only. Its versions omit some clonotypes, under half of them owing to an unresolved V gene in the studies checked, with the rest unexplained. The sample table holds 200,000 to 300,000 clones, of which approximately 89% were seen once. The top ten clonotypes cover about 2.3% of the sample. The sample comprised PBMCs or T cells enriched from blood (not recorded which). These receptors all stem from a woman between 40 and 50 years old with acute COVID-19.

V is TRBV7-2 and J is TRBJ1-2; the D is unclear. Trimming removed 5 bases at V and 7 bases at J, with 14 bases between. The germline V gene encodes CDR1 SGHTA and CDR2 FQGNSA. The CDR3 has 13 residues. The CDR3 loop reads CASSPPGEGGYTF. The CDR3 DNA sequence: TGTGCCAGCAGCCCGCCCGGGGAAGGTGGCTACACCTTC.

The rearrangement uses TRBV27 and TRBJ1-1, with TRBD1 as a possible D gene (6 bases). V was cut by 5 bases and J by 3 bases, with 19 bases left in between. CDR3 length: 16 residues. Germline V CDR1 and CDR2: MNHEY, SMNVEV (reference sequence). CDR3 sequence reads: CASSPSAGDQDTEAFF. The CDR3 DNA follows: TGTGCCAGCAGTCCATCGGCAGGGGATCAGGACACTGAAGCTTTCTTT.

V and J are TRBV5-4 and TRBJ1-1, with D possibly TRBD1 on 6 matching bases. In germline, CDR1 is SGHNT, CDR2 YYREEE (reference sequence). V lost 2 bases and J 7 bases, leaving 12 bases between the germline ends. The CDR3 runs 13 residues. The CDR3 nucleotides read TGTGCCAGCAGCTTTTTCAGGGGAAATGAAGCTTTCTTT. This codes for CASSFFRGNEAFF. Using reference TRBV5-4 and TRBJ1-1 for the parts outside the CDR3, the full variable domain is ETGVTQSPTHLIKTRGQQVTLRCSSQSGHNTVSWYQQALGQGPQFIFQYYREEENGRGNFPPRFSGLQFPNYSSELNVNALELDDSALYLCASSFFRGNEAFFGQGTRLTVV.

The chain carries TRBV9 and TRBJ2-3, with a weak D call TRBD2 (6 bases). CDR3 size: 17 residues. Trimming pared 0 bases from V and 0 bases from J, leaving 14 bases between. CDR1 is SGDLS, CDR2 YYNGEE, per germline. CDR3 sequence: CASSVDWGETSTDTQYF. The CDR3 nucleotides read TGTGCCAGCAGCGTAGACTGGGGGGAAACTAGCACAGATACGCAGTATTTT.

In its sample, this clone was seen once. The chain links TRBV6-5 to TRBJ1-2; 11 nucleotides line up with TRBD1. Germline assignment: CDR1 MNHEY and CDR2 SVGAGI. The V and J ends lost 6 bases and 7 bases, in that order; junction bases with no gene match: 10. This CDR3 region has 15 residues. The CDR3 spells CASSLLPDRGRGYTF. The CDR3 nucleotides are TGTGCCAGCAGCCTTCTCCCGGACAGGGGGCGTGGCTACACCTTC.

J is TRBJ2-3 and V is TRBV6-4; the D gene is possibly TRBD2 (6 bases). V was pared by 0 bases and J by 7 bases, with 14 bases between. The germline CDR1 and CDR2 sequences are MRHNA and SNTAGT. The CDR3 spans 15 residues. This CDR3 is CASSDSGGTLNTQYF. CDR3 nucleotide sequence: TGTGCCAGCAGTGACTCCGGGGGAACCCTAAATACGCAGTATTTT.

This clone was observed a single time. V usage is TRBV6-1 and J usage is TRBJ1-6, with D perhaps matching TRBD1 (6 bases). The CDR3 is 14 residues long. Deletions cut 3 bases from V and 7 bases from J, with 10 bases between. Germline CDR1 and CDR2: MNHNS and SASEGT. The CDR3 is CASSDRTDNSPLHF. In DNA form, the CDR3 reads TGTGCCAGCAGTGATAGGACAGACAATTCACCCCTCCACTTT.

V usage is TRBV3-1 (or the pseudogene TRBV3-2) and J usage is TRBJ1-4; D is unclear. CDR1 is LGHDT and CDR2 is YNNKEL in the germline V gene (reference sequence). The CDR3 totals 13 residues. V was trimmed by 6 bases and J by 6 bases, leaving 11 bases between them. CDR3 amino acids: CASRREEDEKLFF. CDR3 bases: TGTGCCAGCAGGAGGGAGGAGGATGAAAAACTGTTTTTT.

The J gene is TRBJ2-5, the V gene TRBV4-1; 9 bases match TRBD2. Germline V gene sequence: CDR1 MGHRA, CDR2 YSYEKL. The V segment lost 4 bases and the J segment 5 bases; nucleotides outside the gene matches: 11. The CDR3 length is 16 residues. CDR3 sequence (DNA): TGCGCCAGCAGCCCTCAGGGGCGGGGGGGCCAGGAGACCCAGTACTTC. Translating gives CASSPQGRGGQETQYF.

The chain combines TRBV9 with TRBJ2-1; 9 bases fit TRBD2. Trimming removed 4 bases from V and 5 bases from J; junction bases left unmatched: 10. The CDR3 sequence is 16 residues long. CDR1 and CDR2 from the germline V gene are SGDLS and YYNGEE. The CDR3 loop is CASSLLAGALHNEQFF. The CDR3 bases are TGTGCCAGCAGCTTGTTAGCGGGAGCCCTTCACAATGAGCAGTTCTTC.

This clone has a single count. The CDR3 loop reads CASSLGLAGYEQYF. The CDR3 bases are TGTGCCAGCAGCTTAGGTCTAGCGGGCTACGAGCAGTACTTC. The chain carries TRBV7-2 and TRBJ2-7, with 8 bases fitting TRBD2. Trimming removed 1 base from V and 3 bases from J; junction bases left unmatched: 2. In germline, CDR1 is SGHTA, CDR2 FQGNSA. The CDR3 is 14 residues long.

The gene calls are TRBV29-1 and TRBJ1-6; unclear D gene. Germline lookup yields CDR1 SQVTM and CDR2 ANQGSEA. V lost 4 bases and J lost 4, with 11 bases in between. CDR3 size: 14 residues. The CDR3 sequence: CSVGGSGYNSPLHF. The CDR3 coding sequence is TGCAGCGTTGGAGGTAGCGGTTATAATTCACCCCTCCACTTT.

CDR3 bases: TGTGCCAGCAGCGTTGACTCTTTCCGAACCGGGGAGCTGTTTTTT. Protein product: CASSVDSFRTGELFF. The chain uses TRBV9 and TRBJ2-2; D is ambiguous. CDR1 and CDR2 from the germline V gene are SGDLS and YYNGEE. CDR3 length: 15 residues. V lost 2 bases and J lost 5, with 13 bases in between.

The gene calls are TRBV2 and TRBJ1-5, with D possibly TRBD1 on 5 matching bases. The germline V gene has CDR1 SNHLY and CDR2 FYNNEI. This CDR3 has 14 residues. The V and J ends lost 3 bases and 1 base respectively, with 7 bases between them. CDR3 nucleotide sequence: TGTGCCAGCAGTGAGGCAGGGAGCAATCAGCCCCAGCATTTT. This codes for CASSEAGSNQPQHF.

V and J are TRBV27 and TRBJ2-2; possibly TRBD2 for D (5 bases). Deletions cut 7 bases from V and 2 bases from J, with 14 bases between. CDR3 size: 15 residues. CDR1 MNHEY and CDR2 SMNVEV come from the germline V gene (reference sequence). CDR3 DNA: TGTGCCAGCAAGCCCACGAGGGTAAACACCGGGGAGCTGTTTTTT. Amino acid sequence: CASKPTRVNTGELFF.

This chain uses TRBV6-1 with TRBJ2-3, with 8 bases that match TRBD1. This CDR3 has 16 residues. Germline CDR1 and CDR2: MNHNS and SASEGT. Trimming took 1 base from V and 4 from J; bases not matched to a gene: 7. The chain's CDR3 is CASSEGQGSRSDTQYF. CDR3 nucleotide sequence: TGTGCCAGCAGTGAAGGACAGGGGAGCCGTTCAGATACGCAGTATTTT.

The gene calls are TRBV29-1 and TRBJ2-3; 7 nucleotides align to TRBD2. This CDR3 spans 14 amino acids. V trimming: 2 bases; J trimming: 6 bases; junction bases outside the gene matches: 8. Germline CDR1 reads SQVTM; CDR2 reads ANQGSEA. The CDR3 nucleotides read TGCAGCGTTGAACTAGCGGATCACCCCGATACGCAGTATTTT. Encoded protein: CSVELADHPDTQYF.

The V and J genes are TRBV3-1 (or the pseudogene TRBV3-2) and TRBJ2-3, with D unclear. Germline V gives CDR1 LGHDT, CDR2 YNNKEL (reference sequence). This CDR3 spans 15 amino acids. V lost 1 base and J 1 base, leaving 9 bases between the germline ends. CDR3 coding DNA: TGTGCCAGCAGCCAAGGCCCGGGTGGCACAGATACGCAGTATTTT. Protein sequence: CASSQGPGGTDTQYF.

V gene TRBV7-9 combines with J gene TRBJ2-5; weak D call: TRBD2 (5 bases). Germline CDR1 is SEHNR and CDR2 is FQNEAQ (reference sequence). This CDR3 is built from 16 residues. The V gene lost 2 bases and the J gene lost 4 bases, with 17 bases spanning the gap. CDR3 nucleotides: TGTGCCAGCAGCTTACCCCGGCTAGGAGGATCAGAGACCCAGTACTTC. It yields the protein CASSLPRLGGSETQYF.

This chain joins TRBV19 and TRBJ1-2; D not certain. The germline V and J ends were trimmed by 5 bases and 0 bases, with 13 bases remaining between them. Germline CDR1 is LNHDA and CDR2 is SQIVND (reference sequence). The CDR3 is made up of 15 amino acids. The CDR3 DNA reads TGTGCCAGTAGTGGAAAGGGAGCTACTAACTATGGCTACACCTTC. Translation: CASSGKGATNYGYTF.